The next 11 T cell receptor beta chains were all read from a single sample in a study of T-cell memory formation after mild COVID-19. TCRdb re-derived calls from the 5' RACE reads in MiXCR, one entry per CDR3 protein. The table lists roughly 110,000 distinct CDR3 sequences, 9.5% to 15% of them singletons. Sample: PBMCs or a T cell subset sorted from them (not recorded which). All receptors derive from an adult woman who had mild COVID-19 (a few samples of this study predate the infection). Cell type and time point are not known.

CDR3 sequence: CASSEVAKGGETQYF. The CDR3 DNA reads as TGTGCCAGCAGCGAGGTAGCTAAGGGGGGGGAGACCCAGTACTTC. The chain has TRBV9 and TRBJ2-5, with a weak D call TRBD2 (7 bases). Trimming removed 3 bases from V and 5 bases from J, with 17 bases in between. The germline V gene encodes CDR1 SGDLS and CDR2 YYNGEE. The CDR3 covers 15 residues.

The rearrangement links TRBV24-1 to TRBJ2-2; D is undetermined. V lost 3 bases, J lost 0 bases, and 7 bases lay in between. The CDR3 contains 15 residues. Germline values: CDR1 KGHDR, CDR2 SFDVKD. The CDR3 bases are TGTGCCACCAGTGATACACAAGCGAACACCGGGGAGCTGTTTTTT. This gives the protein CATSDTQANTGELFF.

This clonotype came up many times. The chain employs TRBV7-9 and TRBJ2-2, with D possibly TRBD1 on 5 matching bases. V was cut by 5 bases and J by 5 bases, with 15 bases left in between. Germline CDR1 SEHNR, CDR2 FQNEAQ (reference sequence). The CDR3 loop spans 15 amino acids. The CDR3: CASSPETDLTGELFF. The CDR3 region has the DNA TGTGCCAGCAGCCCGGAGACAGACTTAACCGGGGAGCTGTTTTTT.

The rearrangement links TRBV25-1 to TRBJ2-1; 7 bases are shared with TRBD1. Germline loops: CDR1 MGHDK, CDR2 SYGVNS. The CDR3 totals 13 residues. With V trimmed by 10 bases and J by 6 bases, 9 bases remained unmatched. The CDR3 nucleotides read TGTGCCACCACGGACAGGATCCTCAATGAGCAGTTCTTC. Protein: CATTDRILNEQFF.

This clonotype was counted many times. This chain uses TRBV12-3 or TRBV12-4 with TRBJ2-2, with D hard to call. This CDR3 is built from 12 residues. Trimming took off 3 bases at V and 3 bases at J, with 2 bases between the two ends. The CDR3 reads CASSFDTGELFF. The CDR3 nucleotides are TGTGCCAGCAGTTTCGACACCGGGGAGCTGTTTTTT.

This clonotype was seen ten or more times. The J gene is TRBJ2-1, the V gene TRBV4-1, with D possibly being TRBD1 or TRBD2 (5 bases each). Germline V gene data show CDR1 as MGHRA and CDR2 as YSYEKL. CDR3 length: 15 residues. The V and J ends lost 1 base and 2 bases respectively, with 9 bases between them. The CDR3 DNA sequence: TGCGCCAGCAGCCAAGGTGGGGGAACCTACAATGAGCAGTTCTTC. It codes for CASSQGGGTYNEQFF.

Only a few counts were recorded for this clonotype. This chain links TRBV12-3 or TRBV12-4 with TRBJ1-6; 7 bases are a match to TRBD1. The V gene end was trimmed by 5 bases and the J gene end by 3 bases; junction bases not matched to a gene: 1. CDR3 length: 14 residues. The DNA for the CDR3 is TGTGCCAGCAGTCGACAGGGCTATAATTCACCCCTCCACTTT. It specifies CASSRQGYNSPLHF.

The rearrangement links TRBV12-3 or TRBV12-4 to TRBJ2-1; 12 positions agree with TRBD2. This CDR3 region has 16 residues. V dropped 5 bases and J dropped 7; count of bases not matched to a gene: 9. CDR3 protein: CASSNYWTSGINEQFF. Here the CDR3 DNA reads TGTGCCAGCAGTAATTATTGGACTAGCGGGATAAATGAGCAGTTCTTC.

In regard to this clonotype: A read error may account for a junction end that differs from germline. This chain connects TRBV20-1 to TRBJ2-3, with D possibly matching TRBD2 (8 bases). The germline CDR1 and CDR2 sequences are DFQATT and SNEGSKA (reference sequence). The CDR3 loop spans 15 amino acids. In DNA, the CDR3 is TGCAGTGCTAGAGATCCCCGGGAGGGGACAGATACGCAGTGTTTT. Translation gives CSARDPREGTDTQCF.

The chain carries TRBV12-3 or TRBV12-4 and TRBJ2-1, with D possibly matching TRBD2 (5 bases). The CDR3 is made up of 12 amino acids. V was cut by 5 bases and J by 7 bases, with 9 bases left in between. In DNA, the CDR3 is TGTGCCAGCAGTCAGAGGGCAAATGAGCAGTTCTTC. This encodes CASSQRANEQFF.

This clonotype was found many times. The chain combines TRBV7-9 with TRBJ2-3, with TRBD2 identical over 14 bases. The CDR3 contains 18 residues. With 5 bases clipped from V and 5 bases from J, the junction kept 12 bases outside the gene matches. Germline V gene lookup returns CDR1 SEHNR and CDR2 FQNEAQ (reference sequence). CDR3 protein: CASSPTSGRAFRGDTQYF. The CDR3, as DNA: TGTGCCAGCAGCCCGACTAGCGGGAGGGCCTTTCGTGGAGATACGCAGTATTTT.